The table lists the clone carrying this T cell receptor (beta chain) with a few counts. What it binds is not known. The source of the sample is a study of cytomegalovirus exposure and HLA in healthy donors. General study results and limits: 87-base-pair reads could not separate some V segments, including TRBV6-2 and TRBV6-3.

The PCR had 60 Vbeta and 13 Jbeta primers. Generated by immunoSEQ multiplex PCR, the TCRdb table keeps only in-frame clones and is missing some. The sample yields approximately 110,000 clones, over 15% seen once. Between the trimmed V and J ends, which lost 0 bases and 7 bases, there was a span of 15 bases. CDR1 and CDR2 from the germline V gene are LNHNV and YYDKDF (reference sequence). This CDR3 comprises 15 residues. V is TRBV15 and J is TRBJ1-2; D may be TRBD1 (6 bases). Sequencing used PBMCs. The sequence came from a woman under 30 in good health and CMV-seronegative. In DNA form, the CDR3 reads TGTGCCACCAGCAGAGATCAGATACAGGGAGTTGGCTACACCTTC. It encodes CATSRDQIQGVGYTF.